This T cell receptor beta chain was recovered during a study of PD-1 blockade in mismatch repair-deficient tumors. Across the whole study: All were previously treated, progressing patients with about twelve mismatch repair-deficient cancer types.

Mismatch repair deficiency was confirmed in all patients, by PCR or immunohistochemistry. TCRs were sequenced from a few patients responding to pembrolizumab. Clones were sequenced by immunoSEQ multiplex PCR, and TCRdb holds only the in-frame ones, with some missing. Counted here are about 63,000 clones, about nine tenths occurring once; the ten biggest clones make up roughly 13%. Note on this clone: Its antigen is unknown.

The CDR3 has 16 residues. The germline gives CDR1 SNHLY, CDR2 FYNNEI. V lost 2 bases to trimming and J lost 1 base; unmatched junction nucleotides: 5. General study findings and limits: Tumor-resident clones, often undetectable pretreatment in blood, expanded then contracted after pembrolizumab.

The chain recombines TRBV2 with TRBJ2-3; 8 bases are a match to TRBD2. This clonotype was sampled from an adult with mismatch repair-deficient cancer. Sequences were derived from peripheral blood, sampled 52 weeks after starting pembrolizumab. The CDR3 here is CASSETLTSGTDTQYF. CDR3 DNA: TGTGCCAGCAGTGAAACCCTGACTAGCGGCACAGATACGCAGTATTTT. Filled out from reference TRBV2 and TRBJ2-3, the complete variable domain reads EPEVTQTPSHQVTQMGQEVILRCVPISNHLYFYWYRQILGQKVEFLVSFYNNEISEKSEIFDDQFSVERPDGSNFTLKIRSTKLEDSAMYFCASSETLTSGTDTQYFGPGTRLTVL.